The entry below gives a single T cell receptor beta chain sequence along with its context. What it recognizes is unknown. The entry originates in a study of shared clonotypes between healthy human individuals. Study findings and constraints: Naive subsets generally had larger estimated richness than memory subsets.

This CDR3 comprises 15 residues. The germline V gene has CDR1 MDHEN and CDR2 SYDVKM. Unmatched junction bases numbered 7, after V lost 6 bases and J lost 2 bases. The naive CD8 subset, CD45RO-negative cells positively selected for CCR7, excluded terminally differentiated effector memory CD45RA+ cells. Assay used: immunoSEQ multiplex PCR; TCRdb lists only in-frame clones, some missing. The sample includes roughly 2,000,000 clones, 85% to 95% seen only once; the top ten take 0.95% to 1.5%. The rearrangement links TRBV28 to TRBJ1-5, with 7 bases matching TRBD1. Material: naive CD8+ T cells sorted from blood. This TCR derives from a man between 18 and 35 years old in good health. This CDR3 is CASSQITGGNQPQHF. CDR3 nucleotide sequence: TGTGCCAGCAGCCAAATTACAGGGGGCAATCAGCCCCAGCATTTT.